These 2 T cell receptor beta chains originate from one sample sequenced in a study of cytomegalovirus exposure and HLA in healthy donors. PCR used 60 Vbeta primers and 13 Jbeta primers. Using immunoSEQ multiplex PCR, the repertoire was profiled, and TCRdb retains in-frame clones only, with some absent. The repertoire includes some 160,000 clones, approximately 82% of them detected once, and around 8% sits in the top ten. Input material: PBMCs. Every receptor here comes from a male donor in good health and CMV-seropositive.

The gene calls are TRBV7-9 and TRBJ1-2; 7 nucleotides line up with TRBD1. The CDR3 is made up of 15 amino acids. CDR1 is SEHNR and CDR2 is FQNEAQ in the germline V gene (reference sequence). J was trimmed by 8 bases and V by 4 bases; bases with no gene match: 13. In nucleotides, the CDR3 is TGTGCCAGCAGCTCCGACAGGGAACTTAAGGGGGGCTACACCTTC. This sequence encodes CASSSDRELKGGYTF.

This sequence joins TRBV6-5 and TRBJ2-1; a possible D gene is TRBD2 (5 bases). This CDR3 contains 15 residues. V was pared by 6 bases and J by 3 bases, with 15 bases between. Germline CDR1 reads MNHEY; CDR2 reads SVGAGI. CDR3 region: CASRVGGIVYNEQFF. CDR3 nucleotides: TGTGCCAGCAGGGTTGGAGGCATAGTCTACAATGAGCAGTTCTTC.